The present TCR beta chain was sequenced within a study of PD-1 blockade in classical Hodgkin lymphoma. Clones were sequenced by immunoSEQ multiplex PCR, and TCRdb holds only the in-frame ones, with some missing. The repertoire has around 37,000 clones, about 93% of them found once; the top ten carry approximately 0.3%. Time point here: cycle 4 day 1 (C4D1), after about 6 weeks of nivolumab. Each patient experienced a relapse that followed autologous stem cell transplantation, and brentuximab vedotin exposure varied. From thawed PBMCs, CD4+ T cells were purified using magnetic negative selection. The V and J ends lost 0 bases and 0 bases respectively, with 12 bases between them. Per the germline V gene, CDR1 is SGHDT and CDR2 is YYEEEE. CDR3 length: 16 amino acids.

This clonotype was sampled from a human donor with classical Hodgkin lymphoma. The starting material was CD4+ T cells from blood, obtained before the fourth cycle of nivolumab. The chain links TRBV5-6 to TRBJ1-2; tentatively, D is TRBD1 (5 bases). As DNA, the CDR3 is TGTGCCAGCAGCTTGGATAGAGCGGGACCTAACTATGGCTACACCTTC. It encodes CASSLDRAGPNYGYTF.